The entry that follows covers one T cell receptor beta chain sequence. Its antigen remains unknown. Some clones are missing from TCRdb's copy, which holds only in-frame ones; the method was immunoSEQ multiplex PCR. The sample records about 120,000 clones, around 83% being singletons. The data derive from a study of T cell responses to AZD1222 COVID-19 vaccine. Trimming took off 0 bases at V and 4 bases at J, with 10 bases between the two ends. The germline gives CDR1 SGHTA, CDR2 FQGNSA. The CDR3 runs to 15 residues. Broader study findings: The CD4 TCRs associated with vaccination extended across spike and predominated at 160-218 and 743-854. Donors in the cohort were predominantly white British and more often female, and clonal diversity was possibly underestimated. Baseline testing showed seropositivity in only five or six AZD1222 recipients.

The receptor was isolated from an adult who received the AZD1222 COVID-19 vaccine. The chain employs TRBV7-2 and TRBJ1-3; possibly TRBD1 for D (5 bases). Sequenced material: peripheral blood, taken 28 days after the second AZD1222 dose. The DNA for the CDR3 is TGTGCCAGCAGCTTAGCGCCTGGGGGAGGAAACACCATATATTTT. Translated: CASSLAPGGGNTIYF.